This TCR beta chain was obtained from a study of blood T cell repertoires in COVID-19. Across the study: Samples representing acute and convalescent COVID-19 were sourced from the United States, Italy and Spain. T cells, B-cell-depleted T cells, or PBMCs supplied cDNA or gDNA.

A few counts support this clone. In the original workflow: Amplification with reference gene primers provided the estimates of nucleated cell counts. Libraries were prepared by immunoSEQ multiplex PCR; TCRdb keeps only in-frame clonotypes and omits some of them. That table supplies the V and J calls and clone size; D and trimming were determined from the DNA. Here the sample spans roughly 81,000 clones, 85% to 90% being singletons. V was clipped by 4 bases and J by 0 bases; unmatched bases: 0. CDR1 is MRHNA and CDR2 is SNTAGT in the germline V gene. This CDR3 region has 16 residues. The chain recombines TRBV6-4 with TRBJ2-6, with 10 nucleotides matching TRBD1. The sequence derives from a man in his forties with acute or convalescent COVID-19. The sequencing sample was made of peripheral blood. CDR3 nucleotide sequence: TGTGCCAGCAGTGGGACAGGGGGCTCTGGGGCCAACGTCCTGACTTTC. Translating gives CASSGTGGSGANVLTF.